This passage covers 18 T cell receptor beta chains from one sample sequenced in a study of shared clonotypes between healthy human individuals (dated by TCRdb to the early 2020s). Library construction relied on the immunoSEQ multiplex PCR assay. TCRdb limited this immuneACCESS table to in-frame rearrangements with V and J called. A share of clones is missing; checked studies link under half to unresolved V genes, and the rest is unexplained. The sample yields approximately 2.1 million clones; 85% to 95% were counted once. About 0.37% of the sample rests with the top ten. Sequencing used naive CD4+ T cells from PBMCs. The cell subset or site label of this sample denotes: CD45RA+ positively selected. All receptors come from a man between 18 and 29 years old in good health. Some clones in this sample may be carry-over from other donors' samples.

The gene calls are TRBV29-1 and TRBJ2-3; tentative D call: TRBD1 (6 bases). V lost 2 bases, J lost 4 bases, and 16 bases lay in between. Germline CDR1 is SQVTM and CDR2 is ANQGSEA. The CDR3 is 15 residues long. The CDR3 reads CSVEPGQLRADTQYF. The CDR3 DNA reads TGCAGCGTTGAACCCGGACAGCTACGTGCAGATACGCAGTATTTT.

The chain employs TRBV28 and TRBJ1-2; D remains ambiguous. With 5 bases removed from V and 5 bases from J, the gap between germline ends came to 18 bases. This CDR3 contains 15 residues. Germline loops: CDR1 MDHEN, CDR2 SYDVKM. CDR3 sequence (DNA): TGTGCCAGCAGTCCAACCGCGGACGGAAGATATGGCTACACCTTC. Translated: CASSPTADGRYGYTF.

The chain recombines TRBV29-1 with TRBJ2-6; the D is unclear. The germline V gene encodes CDR1 SQVTM and CDR2 ANQGSEA. V lost 4 bases, J lost 3 bases, and 10 bases lay in between. The CDR3 loop spans 14 amino acids. The CDR3 DNA reads TGCAGCGTTGTCAGCCCTGGTGGGGCCAACGTCCTGACTTTC. Translation: CSVVSPGGANVLTF.

This rearrangement joins TRBV5-1 to TRBJ2-3, with 9 bases fitting TRBD2. Trimming took 4 bases from V and 1 from J; bases not matched to a gene: 10. The CDR3 loop spans 17 amino acids. Germline V gene data show CDR1 as SGHRS and CDR2 as YFSETQ. This CDR3 reads CASSRSDSGSGTDTQYF. The DNA of the CDR3 is TGCGCCAGCAGCCGATCAGATAGCGGGAGCGGCACAGATACGCAGTATTTT.

About this clone: In the same sample, other DNA sequences code for this CDR3. The V call is TRBV7-3, the J call TRBJ2-7, with D possibly being TRBD2 (5 bases). V lost 5 bases and J lost 0, with 11 bases in between. CDR1 is SGHTA, CDR2 FQGTGA, per germline. This CDR3 region has 14 residues. CDR3 sequence: CASSPRGSSYEQYF. CDR3 DNA: TGTGCCAGCAGCCCACGTGGGAGCTCCTACGAGCAGTACTTC.

This clone was seen a single time. The genes are TRBV5-1 and TRBJ1-3; no clear D. The CDR3 runs to 15 residues. V lost 4 bases and J lost 0, with 11 bases in between. Germline assignment: CDR1 SGHRS and CDR2 YFSETQ. The CDR3 sequence: CASSPDGNSGNTIYF. The CDR3 DNA reads TGCGCCAGCAGCCCCGACGGAAACTCTGGAAACACCATATATTTT. Full variable domain (outside the CDR3, taken from reference TRBV5-1 and TRBJ1-3): KAGVTQTPRYLIKTRGQQVTLSCSPISGHRSVSWYQQTPGQGLQFLFEYFSETQRNKGNFPGRFSGRQFSNSRSEMNVSTLELGDSALYLCASSPDGNSGNTIYFGEGSWLTVV.

Concerning this clone: Other DNA sequences from this sample encode an identical CDR3 as well. The CDR3 protein is CASSLRTSGQETQYF. The CDR3 DNA follows: TGTGCCAGCAGCCTTCGGACTAGCGGACAAGAGACCCAGTACTTC. This chain uses TRBV5-4 with TRBJ2-5; 10 bases map to TRBD2. The junction had 5 bases not matched to a gene; V was cut back by 4 bases and J by 2 bases. CDR3 size: 15 residues. Germline-derived CDR1 and CDR2 are SGHNT and YYREEE (reference sequence).

The CDR3 nucleotides read TGTGCCAGCAGCCAAGGGACACTCTCTGGAAACACCATATATTTT. As protein: CASSQGTLSGNTIYF. The chain uses TRBV4-2 and TRBJ1-3, with TRBD1 as a possible D gene (5 bases). V was clipped by 1 base and J by 0 bases, with 7 bases between them. The CDR3 runs 15 residues. Germline V gene sequence: CDR1 LGHNA, CDR2 YNFKEQ.

The chain recombines TRBV5-8 with TRBJ1-2, with D unclear. Germline lookup yields CDR1 SGHTS and CDR2 YDEGEE. This CDR3 is 14 amino acids long. V was clipped by 0 bases and J by 4 bases, with 10 bases between them. The CDR3 DNA sequence: TGTGCCAGCAGCTTGGGGGAGGGTGGCTATGGCTACACCTTC. It codes for CASSLGEGGYGYTF.

V is TRBV12-5 and J is TRBJ1-1; weak D call: TRBD1 (5 bases). The CDR3 has 13 amino acids. Deletions cut 6 bases from V and 0 bases from J, with 8 bases between. The germline CDR1 and CDR2 sequences are LGHNT and FRNRAP. This CDR3 reads CASGTDMNTEAFF. The CDR3 DNA reads as TGTGCTAGTGGAACGGACATGAACACTGAAGCTTTCTTT.

V and J are TRBV9 and TRBJ2-7, with D perhaps matching TRBD1 or TRBD2 (6 bases each). V was cut by 5 bases and J by 7 bases, with 16 bases left in between. CDR1 is SGDLS, CDR2 YYNGEE, per germline. The CDR3 covers 13 residues. CDR3: CASRPGLRGEQYF. The CDR3, as DNA: TGTGCCAGCAGACCGGGACTTAGGGGGGAGCAGTACTTC. The complete variable domain, with remaining parts taken from reference TRBV9 and TRBJ2-7, reads DSGVTQTPKHLITATGQRVTLRCSPRSGDLSVYWYQQSLDQGLQFLIQYYNGEERAKGNILERFSAQQFPDLHSELNLSSLELGDSALYFCASRPGLRGEQYFGPGTRLTVT.

The V gene is TRBV5-1, the J gene TRBJ1-1, with 7 bases aligning to TRBD1. Trimming cost V 4 bases and J 1 base; bases outside gene matches: 13. The CDR3 contains 17 residues. The germline gives CDR1 SGHRS, CDR2 YFSETQ. The CDR3 spells CASSLPDPTGTNTEAFF. The CDR3 DNA sequence: TGCGCCAGCAGCCTGCCGGACCCGACAGGGACGAACACTGAAGCTTTCTTT.

This rearrangement joins TRBV28 to TRBJ1-5, with 8 bases lining up with TRBD1. Losses at the gene ends were 10 bases for V and 6 bases for J; bases not matched to a gene: 11. From germline, CDR1 is MDHEN and CDR2 SYDVKM. The CDR3 runs to 14 residues. CDR3 in amino acids: CATLGTGRSQPQHF. The CDR3 nucleotides read TGTGCCACCTTAGGGACAGGTCGGAGTCAGCCCCAGCATTTT.

The chain carries TRBV2 and TRBJ1-1; tentative D call: TRBD1 (6 bases). The length of the CDR3 is 18 residues. Between the trimmed V and J ends, which lost 6 bases and 0 bases, there was a span of 23 bases. The V gene's germline CDR1 is SNHLY and CDR2 FYNNEI. The CDR3 spells CASRWGAGRLTLNTEAFF. The CDR3, as DNA: TGTGCCAGCAGGTGGGGGGCAGGGCGCTTAACTTTGAACACTGAAGCTTTCTTT.

The chain uses TRBV7-3 and TRBJ2-1, with 9 positions matching TRBD1. Germline V gene data show CDR1 as SGHTA and CDR2 as FQGTGA. The CDR3 is 16 residues long. The V segment lost 4 bases and the J segment 3 bases; nucleotides outside the gene matches: 7. The CDR3 coding sequence is TGTGCCAGCAGCTCTTCCAACAGGGGGCACTACAATGAGCAGTTCTTC. Residues: CASSSSNRGHYNEQFF.

Only a few counts were recorded for this clone. Other DNA sequences in the sample encode the same CDR3. V gene TRBV27 combines with J gene TRBJ1-5, with TRBD1 identical over 7 bases. Germline CDR1 MNHEY, CDR2 SMNVEV (reference sequence). The CDR3 is 13 amino acids. After removal of 2 bases from V and 6 bases from J, the junction contained 1 base not matched to a gene. CDR3 bases: TGTGCCAGCAGTTTAAGGGGGCTTCAGCCCCAGCATTTT. Translating it yields CASSLRGLQPQHF.

The V gene is TRBV13, the J gene TRBJ1-1; no clear D. Germline CDR1 and CDR2: PRHDT and FYEKMQ (reference sequence). The CDR3 extends over 16 amino acids. V lost 2 bases, J lost 2 bases, and 15 bases lay in between. The DNA of the CDR3 is TGTGCCAGCAGCTTAAGAAGATTGGGCTTCAACACTGAAGCTTTCTTT. Translated, it gives CASSLRRLGFNTEAFF.

The J gene is TRBJ1-2, the V gene TRBV19; 8 nucleotides line up with TRBD1. V lost 6 bases and J lost 4; bases outside the gene matches: 10. The V gene's germline CDR1 is LNHDA and CDR2 SQIVND (reference sequence). The CDR3 covers 15 residues. CDR3 DNA: TGTGCCAGTAGCCTATCCGGGACAGGTCCCTATGGCTACACCTTC. It translates to CASSLSGTGPYGYTF.